This T cell receptor (beta chain) was found in a study of CD8 T cells in ankylosing spondylitis (dated by TCRdb to about 2017). Some background on the complete study: The study set out to find disease-linked TCR variants by profiling T cell receptor beta repertoires in ankylosing spondylitis patients and healthy donors. The whole study cohort included some 100 healthy donors and roughly 24 ankylosing spondylitis patients. Samples of peripheral blood were taken, and for ankylosing spondylitis patients, synovial fluid was collected as well. What the work shows at the level of the full study, not this receptor alone: Some motif variants had previously been reported in the synovial fluid and blood of reactive arthritis patients, which suggests shared mechanisms of disease initiation. The disease-linked clones were reported as significantly enriched in matched synovial fluid samples from ankylosing spondylitis patients. The disease-linked clones had a CD8+ phenotype and were found at relatively low frequencies in peripheral blood. Blood from ankylosing spondylitis patients appeared to be characterized by a TCR beta motif composed of eight or nine highly homologous amino acid variants.

The junction carries 7 bases between V and J, which are trimmed by 0 bases and 2 bases respectively. The CDR3 contains 15 residues, cysteine and phenylalanine counted. Only the CDR3 region is kept as DNA, spanning 45 bases read in frame from base 1. In the germline V gene, CDR1 corresponds to SGHAT and CDR2 to FQNNGV. The listed sequencing device is Illumina HiSeq 2500. Quantitative 5'-RACE with molecular barcodes was used to prepare TCR beta libraries. In the authors' own workflow: To identify disease-linked TCR variants, a new computational method was used, one built on a probabilistic model of VDJ rearrangement. TCRdb reran the public reads through fastp at Q25 and MiXCR, keeping productive beta chains. Every distinct CDR3 protein forms one entry, paired with its most common genes and DNA. In this record, the V and J calls reflect TCRdb's handling and not the investigators' own analysis. The sample profile shows about 800,000 distinct CDR3 sequences; 12% of them were found once. The ten largest clonotypes hold approximately 0.46% of the sample.

With respect to this clonotype: What this receptor recognizes is not known. No base qualities exist here, and no much larger clone lies one base off it.

The sequence derives from a male donor with ankylosing spondylitis. Material for sequencing was blood, either unsorted or a sorted T cell fraction (not recorded which). Recombination linked TRBV11-2 to TRBJ2-2, with the D gene too uncertain to name. The CDR3 is CASSLDPLNTGELFF. Here is the DNA: TGTGCCAGCAGCTTAGATCCCCTAAACACCGGGGAGCTGTTTTTT.